This TCR beta chain is from a study of blood T cell repertoires in COVID-19. CDR1 and CDR2 from the germline V gene are LNHDA and SQIVND (reference sequence). The V segment lost 7 bases and the J segment 5 bases; nucleotides outside the gene matches: 4. This CDR3 comprises 13 residues. In the original workflow: How many nucleated cells were present was estimated from reference gene primer amplification. Sequencing was performed with immunoSEQ multiplex PCR; in TCRdb, only in-frame clones are kept and a portion is missing. V and J calls and clone size are as listed in that table; D and trimming were resolved from the DNA. This table holds 65,000 to 85,000 clones, roughly 89% found once.

J is TRBJ2-5 and V is TRBV19; 10 nucleotides line up with TRBD2. This clonotype was sampled from a man aged 50 to 60 with active COVID-19. Sequencing used peripheral blood. The CDR3 DNA reads TGTGCCAGTATTGGGACTAGCGTGGAGACCCAGTACTTC. Its translation is CASIGTSVETQYF.